Below are 23 T cell receptor beta chains sequenced from a single sample in a study of control samples from healthy donors and cancer patients. Assay used: immunoSEQ multiplex PCR; TCRdb lists only in-frame clones, some missing. The data hold roughly 120,000 clones, with 85% to 95% observed a single time. Sequenced sample: PBMCs. The receptors shown here come from a man in his forties or fifties with head and neck cancer.

The chain recombines TRBV7-2 with TRBJ2-5, with D unclear. Germline-derived CDR1 and CDR2 are SGHTA and FQGNSA. This CDR3 comprises 12 residues. V was clipped by 5 bases and J by 0 bases, with 4 bases between them. CDR3 in DNA: TGTGCCAGCAGCCTATACCAAGAGACCCAGTACTTC. Amino acid sequence: CASSLYQETQYF.

The chain uses TRBV5-6 and TRBJ2-2; TRBD2 matches at 7 bases. CDR1 and CDR2 (germline): SGHDT, YYEEEE. CDR3 size: 15 residues. Unmatched junction bases numbered 4, after V lost 1 base and J lost 4 bases. Written as DNA, the CDR3 is TGTGCCAGCAGCTTGTGGGGGGGAGCCACCGGGGAGCTGTTTTTT. This translates into CASSLWGGATGELFF.

This chain connects TRBV28 to TRBJ1-1; 9 bases line up with TRBD1. Germline V CDR1 and CDR2: MDHEN, SYDVKM. V dropped 6 bases and J dropped 0; count of bases not matched to a gene: 8. This CDR3 contains 16 residues. CDR3 sequence: CASSADRGGMNTEAFF. DNA of the CDR3: TGTGCCAGCAGCGCCGACAGGGGGGGAATGAACACTGAAGCTTTCTTT.

The chain has TRBV5-1 and TRBJ1-4; D gene unclear. V gave up 3 bases and J gave up 4 bases, with 4 bases separating them. Germline V gene sequence: CDR1 SGHRS, CDR2 YFSETQ. This CDR3 is 12 amino acids long. Here the CDR3 DNA reads TGCGCCAGCAGCTGGGGTAATGAAAAACTGTTTTTT. This translates into CASSWGNEKLFF.

The chain employs TRBV16 and TRBJ2-5; no clear D. The V end was cut by 4 bases, the J end by 3 bases, with 9 bases between. The CDR3 sequence is 13 residues long. In germline, CDR1 is KGHSY, CDR2 FQNENV. The CDR3 here is CASSRQREETQYF. The CDR3 nucleotides are TGTGCCAGCAGCCGCCAAAGGGAAGAGACCCAGTACTTC.

DNA for the CDR3: TGTGCCAGCAGCTACTTAGGGCAGGGCCGCACCGGGGGCTACACCTTC. Its protein product is CASSYLGQGRTGGYTF. The chain employs TRBV5-6 and TRBJ1-2; a weak D match, TRBD1 (5 bases). This CDR3 region has 16 residues. The germline V gene has CDR1 SGHDT and CDR2 YYEEEE. The V and J ends lost 3 bases and 8 bases respectively, with 23 bases between them.

The chain joins TRBV6-5 to TRBJ1-1; no firm D call. V lost 6 bases and J 1 base, leaving 9 bases between the germline ends. CDR1 is MNHEY and CDR2 is SVGAGI in the germline V gene. The CDR3 runs to 13 residues. CDR3 sequence (DNA): TGTGCCAGCAGGTACCGGGCGAACACTGAAGCTTTCTTT. Amino acids: CASRYRANTEAFF.

The chain employs TRBV19 and TRBJ1-1; D is ambiguous. Germline assignment: CDR1 LNHDA and CDR2 SQIVND (reference sequence). Trimming cost V 1 base and J 1 base, with 10 bases left between them. This CDR3 is 15 amino acids long. The DNA for the CDR3 is TGTGCCAGTAGTATAGCGCACAGTCCGAACACTGAAGCTTTCTTT. This encodes CASSIAHSPNTEAFF.

The chain recombines TRBV5-5 with TRBJ2-1; 8 bases match TRBD2. With V trimmed by 4 bases and J by 0 bases, 6 bases remained unmatched. The CDR3 length is 16 residues. Germline-derived CDR1 and CDR2 are SGHKS and YYEKEE (reference sequence). The CDR3 DNA reads as TGTGCCAGCAGCCCTTTAGCGGGGAGCTCCTACAATGAGCAGTTCTTC. Translation gives CASSPLAGSSYNEQFF.

V gene TRBV2 combines with J gene TRBJ1-6, with 7 bases matching TRBD1. V was pared by 7 bases and J by 7 bases, with 4 bases of the junction left unmatched. The CDR3 has 13 residues. CDR1 and CDR2 from the germline V gene are SNHLY and FYNNEI. The CDR3 region is CASTGTANSPLHF. In nucleotides, the CDR3 is TGTGCCAGCACCGGGACAGCCAATTCACCCCTCCACTTT.

V is TRBV7-2 and J is TRBJ2-1, with unresolved D. Looked up from germline, CDR1 is SGHTA and CDR2 is FQGNSA. This CDR3 region has 14 residues. Trimming cost V 5 bases and J 8 bases, with 16 bases left between them. CDR3 coding DNA: TGTGCCAGCAGCGCCATCGCAGGTCGGGATGAGCAGTTCTTC. Its protein is CASSAIAGRDEQFF.

This clone appeared once. Additional DNA sequences in this sample encode the identical CDR3. The genes are TRBV18 and TRBJ1-5; D call uncertain. CDR1 is KGHSH and CDR2 is LQKENI in the germline V gene. CDR3 size: 13 residues. The V end was cut by 3 bases, the J end by 2 bases, with 5 bases between. The CDR3 region is CASSPGGNQPQHF. Written as DNA, the CDR3 is TGTGCCAGCTCACCGGGCGGCAATCAGCCCCAGCATTTT.

J is TRBJ2-7 and V is TRBV6-5; perhaps TRBD2 as D (6 bases). The CDR3 spans 13 residues. V lost 11 bases to trimming and J lost 2 bases, with 16 bases between them. CDR1 and CDR2 (germline): MNHEY, SVGAGI. The CDR3 here is CASRLERAYEQYF. Written as DNA, the CDR3 is TGTGCCTCCCGACTAGAAAGGGCCTACGAGCAGTACTTC.

The chain combines TRBV9 with TRBJ1-2; D not resolved. Germline CDR1 is SGDLS and CDR2 is YYNGEE. The CDR3 runs to 11 residues. V was shortened by 4 bases and J by 2 bases, with 3 bases between the two germline ends. In nucleotides, the CDR3 is TGTGCCAGCAGCCTGAACTATGGCTACACCTTC. Residues: CASSLNYGYTF.

CDR3 sequence (DNA): TGCGCCAGCAGTGAGGCAGGGGGTAATTCACCCCTCCACTTT. Its translation is CASSEAGGNSPLHF. This sequence joins TRBV10-1 and TRBJ1-6; TRBD1 agrees at 7 bases. V lost 2 bases and J lost 6; bases outside the gene matches: 1. CDR3 size: 14 residues. Germline assignment: CDR1 WNHNN and CDR2 SYGVQD (reference sequence).

This chain connects TRBV7-3 to TRBJ2-3; 14 positions agree with TRBD2. V shed 6 bases, J shed 3 bases, and the junction held 2 bases outside the gene matches. Germline-derived CDR1 and CDR2 are SGHTA and FQGTGA. The CDR3 totals 15 residues. The chain's CDR3 is CASSGLAGGTDTQYF. CDR3 in DNA: TGTGCCAGCAGTGGACTAGCGGGGGGAACAGATACGCAGTATTTT.

The chain has TRBV6-2 or TRBV6-3 and TRBJ1-1, with 7 bases aligning to TRBD1. Germline V lookup: CDR1 MNHEY, CDR2 SVGEGT. V lost 6 bases to trimming and J lost 11 bases; unmatched junction nucleotides: 6. The CDR3 is made up of 11 amino acids. The CDR3 reads CASSLGTVAFF. The CDR3 nucleotides are TGTGCCAGCAGCTTGGGGACAGTGGCTTTCTTT.

The chain links TRBV28 to TRBJ1-6; a possible D gene is TRBD1 (5 bases). The germline CDR1 and CDR2 sequences are MDHEN and SYDVKM. The CDR3 has 15 residues. The ends were cut back, 7 bases at V and 7 bases at J, with 17 bases in the middle. In DNA, the CDR3 is TGTGCCAGCACTTCTCAGGGAAGCGGGAATTCACCCCTCCACTTT. Its translation is CASTSQGSGNSPLHF.

This clone was counted between two and nine times. V and J are TRBV5-1 and TRBJ2-5; D assignment may be TRBD1 or TRBD2 (5 bases each). V was shortened by 0 bases and J by 1 base, with 7 bases between the two germline ends. CDR3 length: 14 residues. Germline V gene sequence: CDR1 SGHRS, CDR2 YFSETQ. This CDR3 is CASSLEGTQETQYF. The CDR3 region has the DNA TGCGCCAGCAGCTTGGAAGGGACCCAAGAGACCCAGTACTTC.

In this sample, this clone turned up once. The chain uses TRBV12-2 and TRBJ2-3; the tabulated D call, TRBD2, remains unverified against the DNA. TRBV12-2 is classified as a pseudogene. The CDR3 is made up of 17 amino acids. The CDR3 DNA reads TGTGCAAGTCGCTTAGCAGGTCTTACTAGCTCCACAGATACGCAGTATTTT. Amino acids: CASRLAGLTSSTDTQYF.

The genes are TRBV20-1 and TRBJ2-7; D not resolved. The CDR3 consists of 11 residues. Trimming shortened V by 3 bases and J by 2 bases, and 5 bases separated the two germline ends. Per germline, CDR1 DFQATT and CDR2 SNEGSKA (reference sequence). The CDR3 protein is CSASSTYEQYF. The CDR3 DNA reads TGCAGTGCTAGCTCTACCTACGAGCAGTACTTC.

The J gene is TRBJ1-2, the V gene TRBV4-1; possibly TRBD1 for D (6 bases). V lost 0 bases, J lost 5 bases, and 10 bases lay in between. Germline lookup yields CDR1 MGHRA and CDR2 YSYEKL. The CDR3 runs 14 residues. The CDR3 is CASSQDWQGYGYTF. CDR3 in DNA: TGCGCCAGCAGCCAAGATTGGCAGGGGTATGGCTACACCTTC.

V usage is TRBV5-4 and J usage is TRBJ2-7, with 11 bases matching TRBD1. Trimming removed 3 bases from V and 6 bases from J; junction bases left unmatched: 2. Germline values: CDR1 SGHNT, CDR2 YYREEE (reference sequence). The length of the CDR3 is 13 residues. DNA for the CDR3: TGTGCCAGCAGCTGGACAGGGGGCTTCGAGCAGTACTTC. It codes for CASSWTGGFEQYF.